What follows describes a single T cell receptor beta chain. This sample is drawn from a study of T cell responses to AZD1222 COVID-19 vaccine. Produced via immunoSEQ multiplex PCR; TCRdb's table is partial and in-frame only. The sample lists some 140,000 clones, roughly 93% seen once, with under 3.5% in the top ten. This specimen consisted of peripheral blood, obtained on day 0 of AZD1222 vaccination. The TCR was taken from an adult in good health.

The DNA for the CDR3 is TGTGCCAGCAGGATGGGGACAGGGGGGGGAAACACCATATATTTT. Its translation: CASRMGTGGGNTIYF. The V and J genes are TRBV2 and TRBJ1-3; 11 bases map to TRBD1. V was clipped by 6 bases and J by 4 bases; unmatched bases: 5. This CDR3 comprises 15 residues. CDR1 SNHLY and CDR2 FYNNEI come from the germline V gene. The full variable domain, in which reference TRBV2 and TRBJ1-3 provide the parts outside the CDR3, is EPEVTQTPSHQVTQMGQEVILRCVPISNHLYFYWYRQILGQKVEFLVSFYNNEISEKSEIFDDQFSVERPDGSNFTLKIRSTKLEDSAMYFCASRMGTGGGNTIYFGEGSWLTVV.